This T cell receptor beta chain originates from a study of cytomegalovirus exposure and HLA in healthy donors. Study in general: Unique TCRs from HLA-typed donors, 75 million to 100 million of them, were held in an early data release.

Findings and limits, study-wide: A list of approximately 160 TCR beta chains associated with cytomegalovirus was given.

Vbeta (60) and Jbeta (13) primers were used in the PCR. Sequencing was performed with immunoSEQ multiplex PCR; in TCRdb, only in-frame clones are kept and a portion is missing. Among about 130,000 clones, roughly 80% were seen once, and the ten largest hold around 1.3%. As to this clone: Its antigen is unknown.

J gave up 2 bases and V 3 bases, and 3 bases lay outside the gene matches. The CDR3 runs to 15 residues. Germline CDR1 LNHDA, CDR2 SQIVND (reference sequence). The V and J genes are TRBV19 and TRBJ2-7; TRBD1 agrees at 11 bases. The sequenced material came from PBMCs. The TCR was taken from a female donor in good health and CMV-seronegative. CDR3 loop: CASSIGGQGAYEQYF. The CDR3 DNA reads TGTGCCAGTAGTATTGGGGGACAGGGGGCCTACGAGCAGTACTTC.